This T cell receptor beta chain came from a study of T cell responses to AZD1222 COVID-19 vaccine (dated by TCRdb to about 2021). Concerning the study at large: A total of roughly 240 trial participants underwent TCR sequencing, of whom some 210 received two doses of AZD1222 and some 26 received two doses of the MenACWY control vaccine. Trial participants were enrolled by age into 18-55, 56-69 and 70-plus year subgroups, with around 150, 28 and 57 TCR-sequenced participants respectively.

V trim: 1 base; J trim: 1 base; unmatched bases: 7. Including the terminal cysteine and phenylalanine, the CDR3 comprises 16 residues. Just the 48-base CDR3 DNA is kept, in frame starting at base 1. Based on the germline V gene, the CDR1 and CDR2 sequences are SGHRS and YFSETQ. Concerning this clone itself: The specificity of this receptor is unknown. No qualities accompany the bases; no much larger clone lies one base away.

The CDR3 regions of human TCRbeta chains were analyzed by immunosequencing. The authors processed their data as follows. TCRs in the repertoires were matched against a reference library of SARS-CoV-2-specific TCRs that had been generated with the MIRA antigen-specificity platform. Breadth was defined as the fraction of unique TCRs that were SARS-CoV-2-associated. Depth was defined as the fraction of total T cells that were SARS-CoV-2-associated. Using the MIRA data, every spike-specific TCR was mapped to the spike region that the TCR reacted to and assigned to either a CD4 or a CD8 class. Log10-transformed breadth and depth values were compared by one-way ANOVA with Sidak's multiple comparisons tests. Drawn from immuneACCESS, this table holds only the in-frame rearrangements with V and J called that TCRdb kept. Clones are partly lost; checked studies trace under half to an unresolved V gene and leave the rest unexplained. The V and J calls and the clone size are those of that table, but D and trimming were determined from the DNA. Across this sample there are roughly 86,000 clones, with less than 85% seen only once. The ten biggest clones cover 4.5% of the sample.

Explained via the paper, the time point label denotes: about 28 days (+/-7) after the second vaccine dose. AZD1222 recipients with second doses at about 4 weeks or about 12 weeks were pooled, because spike-specific TCR depth and breadth did not differ between schedules. Vaccinee samples were obtained from the UK trials COV001 and COV002, which included a single-blind randomized controlled phase 2/3 trial of AZD1222 (ChAdOx1 nCoV-19) in healthy adults. Trial participant PBMC samples were collected at day 0 and day 28 after the second dose for TCRbeta chain sequencing. The full study reports these points: Most participants were white British and females outnumbered males, and the authors suggested that clonal diversity may have been underestimated. Because no day 14 peak-response samples were available, the repertoires could be characterized only after the peak T cell response. The vaccine-associated CD4 TCRs covered the entire spike protein, and the dominant responses fell in regions 160-218 and 743-854. After two AZD1222 doses, spike-specific TCR breadth and depth were significantly higher than at day 0 and than in MenACWY recipients. Epitopes outside the regions mutated in the B.1.351 and B.1.1.7 variants were reportedly recognized by nearly half of the unique spike-specific TCRs. Conclusions about previously exposed vaccinees are limited, since just five or six AZD1222 recipients were seropositive for SARS-CoV-2 at baseline. In the small 56-69-year group, the increase in depth fell short of significance, most likely because of low power.

The sequencing here drew on peripheral blood, taken 28 days after the second AZD1222 dose. The sequence joins TRBV5-1 to TRBJ2-7; 8 junctional bases match TRBD2. This sequence was found in an adult who received the AZD1222 COVID-19 vaccine. The DNA sequence follows: TGCGCCAGCAGCTTGCCCCCGGGGGGGAGATCCTACGAGCAGTACTTC. This codes for CASSLPPGGRSYEQYF.